This TCR beta chain was recovered during a study of early T cells in non-severe SARS-CoV-2 infection. Study-level points and caveats: There was a bias toward anti-spike CD8 responses in VDJdb matching, which missed private and CD4 specificities.

Comments on this clonotype: Its specificity is unknown.

CDR3 length: 16 amino acids. With 0 bases removed from V and 9 bases from J, the gap between germline ends came to 15 bases. Germline CDR1 LGHDT, CDR2 YNNKEL (reference sequence). Unique molecular identifiers tagged individual cDNA molecules. Each CDR3 protein is one row after TCRdb ran MiXCR on the 5' RACE reads. The table lists around 57,000 distinct CDR3 sequences, approximately 10% of them singletons. The source of this sequence is an adult who was a healthcare worker with PCR-confirmed SARS-CoV-2 infection or an uninfected control (not recorded which). J is TRBJ1-6 and V is TRBV3-1; D remains unclear. Sequencing was performed on whole blood. The CDR3 nucleotides are TGTGCCAGCAGCCAAGACGCGGGAACCCATAGTTCACCCCTCCACTTT. Protein sequence: CASSQDAGTHSSPLHF.